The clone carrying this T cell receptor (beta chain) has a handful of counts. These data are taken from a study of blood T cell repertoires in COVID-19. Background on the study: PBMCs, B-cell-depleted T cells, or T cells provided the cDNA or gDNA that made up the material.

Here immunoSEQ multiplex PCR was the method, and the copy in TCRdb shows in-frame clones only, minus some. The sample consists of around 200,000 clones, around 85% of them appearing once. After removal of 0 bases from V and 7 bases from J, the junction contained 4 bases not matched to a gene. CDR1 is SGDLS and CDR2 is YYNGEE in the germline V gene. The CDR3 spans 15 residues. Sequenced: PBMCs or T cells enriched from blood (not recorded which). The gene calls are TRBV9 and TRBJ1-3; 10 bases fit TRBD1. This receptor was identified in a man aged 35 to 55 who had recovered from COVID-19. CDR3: CASSVAGTGVNTIYF. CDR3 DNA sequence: TGTGCCAGCAGCGTAGCTGGGACAGGGGTCAACACCATATATTTT.